This T cell receptor (beta chain) originates from a study of cytomegalovirus exposure and HLA in healthy donors. General study results and limits: Fewer N-insertions than the approximately 680-donor mean were reportedly shown by an Asian-associated ancestry cluster in a later analysis.

The CDR3 loop spans 13 amino acids. Unmatched junction bases numbered 0, after V lost 2 bases and J lost 6 bases. CDR1 is SGHNT and CDR2 is YYREEE in the germline V gene (reference sequence). In the PCR, 60 Vbeta and 13 Jbeta primers were used. Original processing notes: As a later analysis found, there were roughly 80 million unique TCR beta chains, of which some 10 million were shared. Sequenced by immunoSEQ multiplex PCR; TCRdb stores in-frame clones only, minus some. The DNA gave D and trimming, while V, J and clone size come from that table. The repertoire holds 95,000 to 110,000 clones, with about 80% as singletons. A single count supports this clone. As yet, its antigen is unknown.

The sequencing input was PBMCs. This TCR came from a man in his 60s in good health and CMV-seropositive. J is TRBJ2-2 and V is TRBV5-4; TRBD1 matches 8 bases. The CDR3 DNA is TGTGCCAGCAGCTTACAGGGGGCCGGGGAGCTGTTTTTT. Translating it yields CASSLQGAGELFF.